Many counts were recorded for the clone carrying this TCR beta chain. This specimen belongs to a study of T cell repertoires in cytomegalovirus infection. TCRdb reprocessed the reads with MiXCR, giving one entry per CDR3 protein. The sample consists of a few hundred thousand distinct CDR3 sequences, about a sixth of them appearing once. The CDR3 has 14 amino acids. CDR1 is WSHSY and CDR2 is SAAADI in the germline V gene. Trimming took 0 bases from V and 1 from J, leaving 6 bases between them. This chain uses TRBV10-2 with TRBJ1-1; D is unresolved. The sequenced material came from PBMCs. This clonotype was obtained from a human donor in good health (CMV status not recorded). Some clones in this sample may be carry-over from other donors' samples. The DNA for the CDR3 is TGCGCCAGCAGTGAGTCGGGTAAGAACACTGAAGCTTTCTTT. It codes for CASSESGKNTEAFF.